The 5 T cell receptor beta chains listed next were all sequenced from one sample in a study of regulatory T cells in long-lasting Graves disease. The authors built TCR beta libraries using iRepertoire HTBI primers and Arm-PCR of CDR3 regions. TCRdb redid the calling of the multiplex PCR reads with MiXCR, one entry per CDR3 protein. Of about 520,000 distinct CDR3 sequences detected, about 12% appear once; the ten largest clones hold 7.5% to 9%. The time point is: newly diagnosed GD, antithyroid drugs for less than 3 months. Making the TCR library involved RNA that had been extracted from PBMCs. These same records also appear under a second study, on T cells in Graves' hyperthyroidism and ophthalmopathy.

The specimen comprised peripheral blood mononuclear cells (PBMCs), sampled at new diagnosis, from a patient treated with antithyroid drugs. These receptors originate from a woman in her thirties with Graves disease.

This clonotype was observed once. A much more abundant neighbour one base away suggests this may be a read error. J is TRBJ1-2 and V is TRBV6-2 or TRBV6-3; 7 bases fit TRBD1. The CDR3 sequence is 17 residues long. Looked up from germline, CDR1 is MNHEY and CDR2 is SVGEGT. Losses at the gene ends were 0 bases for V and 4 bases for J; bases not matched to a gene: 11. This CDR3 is CASSYSGTVILFYGYTF. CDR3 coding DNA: TGTGCCAGCAGTTACTCGGGGACAGTGATTCTGTTCTATGGCTACACCTTC.

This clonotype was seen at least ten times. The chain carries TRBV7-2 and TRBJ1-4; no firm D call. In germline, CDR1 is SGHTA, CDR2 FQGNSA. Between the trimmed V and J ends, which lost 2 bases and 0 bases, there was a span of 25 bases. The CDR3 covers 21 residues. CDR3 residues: CASSLRFFTDRGPATNEKLFF. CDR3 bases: TGTGCCAGCAGCTTAAGATTTTTCACGGACCGCGGCCCCGCAACTAATGAAAAACTGTTTTTT.

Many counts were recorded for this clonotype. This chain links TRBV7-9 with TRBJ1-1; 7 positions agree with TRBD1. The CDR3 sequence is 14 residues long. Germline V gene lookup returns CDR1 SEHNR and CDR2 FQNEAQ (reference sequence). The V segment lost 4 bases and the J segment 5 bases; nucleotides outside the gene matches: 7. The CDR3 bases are TGTGCCAGCAGCTATACAGGGGTGGGGACTGAAGCTTTCTTT. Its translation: CASSYTGVGTEAFF.

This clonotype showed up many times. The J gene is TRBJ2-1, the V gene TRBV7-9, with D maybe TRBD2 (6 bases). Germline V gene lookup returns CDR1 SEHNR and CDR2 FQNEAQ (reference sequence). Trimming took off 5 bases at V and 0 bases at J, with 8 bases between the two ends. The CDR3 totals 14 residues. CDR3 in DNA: TGTGCCAGCAGCCGACTAGACTCCTACAATGAGCAGTTCTTC. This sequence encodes CASSRLDSYNEQFF.

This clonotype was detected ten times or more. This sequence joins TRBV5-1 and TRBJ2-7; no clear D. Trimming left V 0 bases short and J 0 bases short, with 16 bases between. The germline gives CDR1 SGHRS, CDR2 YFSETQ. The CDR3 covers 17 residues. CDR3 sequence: CASSLDRSGSSSYEQYF. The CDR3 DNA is TGCGCCAGCAGCTTGGATCGTTCAGGTTCCAGCTCCTACGAGCAGTACTTC.